This T cell receptor (beta chain) was observed in a study of post-analysis software for immune sequencing data. Study results and caveats: Relative to controls, patients with multiple sclerosis showed significantly lower normalized Chao1 diversity.

Unique molecular identifiers featured in each of the TCR beta cDNA libraries. T cells, roughly 1 to 10 million of them, yielded about half a million cDNA molecules. TCRdb re-analysed the PCR reads in MiXCR, keeping a single row per CDR3 protein. The sample shows about 770,000 distinct CDR3 sequences, roughly 50% of them seen only once. This clonotype was found a few times. What it binds is not known. The specimen was blood. The sequence derives from a girl aged 5 to 17 with multiple sclerosis.

For the CDR3, the DNA is TGTGCCAGCAGCCAAACAGGCGGACCTGGCTACACCTTC. Translated: CASSQTGGPGYTF. The chain couples TRBV14 to TRBJ1-2, with a weak D call TRBD1 (5 bases). CDR3 length equals 13 residues. CDR1 is SGHDN and CDR2 is FVKESK in the germline V gene. Trimming stripped 2 bases from V and 7 bases from J, with 11 bases between.